Presented here are 6 T cell receptor beta chains from one specimen sequenced in a study of T cells after posttransplantation cyclophosphamide. Treatment was busulfan-fludarabine conditioning, a marrow graft, and cyclophosphamide on days +3 and +4. Profiled with immunoSEQ multiplex PCR; TCRdb holds only in-frame clones, not every one. Of some 9,000 clones listed, more than 75% are singletons. Sequenced material: PBMCs, taken after allogeneic stem cell transplant with posttransplant cyclophosphamide. The receptor source for this set is a female patient aged 40 to 50 who received an allogeneic stem cell transplant from an unrelated donor, was CMV-positive, and had no GVHD. Some T cells may have originated in the graft donor.

This clone was seen a handful of times. The rearrangement joins TRBV6-5 to TRBJ2-7; 7 bases are a match to TRBD1. Germline V gene lookup returns CDR1 MNHEY and CDR2 SVGAGI. The V and J ends lost 6 bases and 4 bases, in that order; junction bases with no gene match: 6. The CDR3 covers 13 residues. Here the CDR3 reads CASSRDSQYEQYF. The CDR3 nucleotides read TGTGCCAGCAGCCGGGACAGCCAATACGAGCAGTACTTC.

The chain has TRBV6-1 and TRBJ1-2; 7 bases map to TRBD1. This CDR3 is built from 15 residues. CDR1 is MNHNS and CDR2 is SASEGT in the germline V gene. V gave up 0 bases and J gave up 1 base; unmatched junction bases: 2. The CDR3 sequence: CASSEATGDNYGYTF. The DNA for the CDR3 is TGTGCCAGCAGTGAAGCAACAGGGGATAACTATGGCTACACCTTC.

CDR3 in DNA: TGTGCCAGCAGCTTAGTGGCTAGCGGGGGGTTTGTTGAGCAGTTCTTC. Amino acids: CASSLVASGGFVEQFF. V is TRBV7-2 and J is TRBJ2-1, with 11 bases fitting TRBD2. This CDR3 is 16 amino acids long. J lost 9 bases, V lost 1 base, and 8 bases had no gene match. Per germline, CDR1 SGHTA and CDR2 FQGNSA.

This chain joins TRBV5-3 and TRBJ1-1; D unresolved. TRBV5-3 is treated as an ORF (open reading frame) with a function not yet certain. This CDR3 is built from 16 residues. The V end lost 1 base, the J end lost 1 base, and 14 bases lay between the germline ends. DNA of the CDR3: TGTGCCAGAAGCTTGCCTTCCCTAGGAGGGAACACTGAAGCTTTCTTT. Protein: CARSLPSLGGNTEAFF.

The chain uses TRBV7-9 and TRBJ1-2; D is possibly TRBD1 (6 bases). This CDR3 has 16 amino acids. The ends were cut back, 8 bases at V and 6 bases at J, with 25 bases in the middle. In germline, CDR1 is SEHNR, CDR2 FQNEAQ (reference sequence). Written as DNA, the CDR3 is TGTGCCAGCCAAAGCCGGCCGGGACACCATTCCAATGGCTACACCTTC. Translation gives CASQSRPGHHSNGYTF.

V and J are TRBV5-1 and TRBJ2-5; TRBD1 agrees at 9 bases. The assigned J gene may be wrong: the sequence end matches TRBJ2-7 better. Germline V gene sequence: CDR1 SGHRS, CDR2 YFSETQ. This CDR3 comprises 17 residues. The CDR3 sequence is CASSLALFGQGSYEQYF. In DNA form, the CDR3 reads TGCGCCAGCAGCTTGGCCCTCTTCGGACAGGGGAGTTACGAGCAGTACTTC.